The rows below give T cell receptor beta chains drawn from one sample of a study of vaccination and CD4 T cells after COVID-19. TCRdb analysed the PCR reads with MiXCR anew, one entry per CDR3 protein. The sample has approximately 12,000 distinct CDR3 sequences, roughly 48% seen once. What these receptors recognize is not known. The sequencing input was CD4+ T cells from blood, cultured in vitro. The receptors here all came from a human donor who had recovered from COVID-19. CDR3s include the opening cysteine and the closing phenylalanine or tryptophan. The D gene is left open where the match is weak. The size field is filled for only some rows; it gives once, few, many or a size class.

cdr3_nt	cdr3_aa	clone_size	v_call	j_call	d_call
TGTGCCAGTAGTGGAGGGGCCCACCTAGAGAGGGTAAACTATGGCTACACCTTC	CASSGGAHLERVNYGYTF	few	TRBV19	TRBJ1-2	-
TGTGCCAGCAGGGCCGCCACTGAAGCTTTCTTT	CASRAATEAFF	few	TRBV7-2	TRBJ1-1	-
TGTGCCAGCAGCGACCAAGCGGGATTCGACACCGGGGAGCTGTTTTTT	CASSDQAGFDTGELFF	-	TRBV21-1	TRBJ2-2	-
TGCGCCAGCAGCCAAGCGAAAGCAACTAATGAAAAACTGTTTTTT	CASSQAKATNEKLFF	medium-sized	TRBV4-3	TRBJ1-4	-
TGTGCCAGCAGCTTAGCGGGAGATCAGCCCCAGCATTTT	CASSLAGDQPQHF	few	TRBV7-8	TRBJ1-5	-
TGTGCCAGCAGCCCGAACAGGGCGGGTGGCGCTGAAGCTTTCTTT	CASSPNRAGGAEAFF	-	TRBV5-4	TRBJ1-1	-
TGTGCCAGTTCTAGTAGGGCGGTTAGGTTGAACACCGGGGAGCTGTTTTTT	CASSSRAVRLNTGELFF	-	TRBV7-9	TRBJ2-2	-
TGTGCCAGCAGCTTATGGGAGGCGGCCTACAATGAGCAGTTCTTC	CASSLWEAAYNEQFF	few	TRBV7-8	TRBJ2-1	-
TGCGCCAGCAGCCCCGGACTACGGGGGACTGAAGCTTTCTTT	CASSPGLRGTEAFF	-	TRBV4-1	TRBJ1-1	-
TGTGCCAGCACCCAAGGGGCAGGGGCCGTCGAGAGGGAAAAACTGTTTTTT	CASTQGAGAVEREKLFF	few	TRBV6-2/TRBV6-3	TRBJ1-4	-
TGTGCCAGCAGCTTGGGCGACAATCAGCCCCAGCATTTT	CASSLGDNQPQHF	few	TRBV7-3	TRBJ1-5	-
TGTGCCAGCAGCACAGGGGAGGGATCTATAACGTCAACTAATGAAAAACTGTTTTTT	CASSTGEGSITSTNEKLFF	-	TRBV12-3/TRBV12-4	TRBJ1-4	TRBD1
TGTGCCAGTAGTATGCCCGGACAGGGCATCACTGAAGCTTTCTTT	CASSMPGQGITEAFF	-	TRBV19	TRBJ1-1	TRBD1
TGTGCCATCAGTGAGAAGGGAGGTGGCTACACCTTC	CAISEKGGGYTF	few	TRBV10-3	TRBJ1-2	-
TGTGCCAGCAGTCCTAGTTTGGGAATTACCTGGGAGCTGTTTTTT	CASSPSLGITWELFF	-	TRBV28	TRBJ2-2	-
TGTGCCAGCACCCGAGGGACAGGGAGTAACTATGGCTACACCTTC	CASTRGTGSNYGYTF	-	TRBV6-1	TRBJ1-2	TRBD1
TGTGCCAGCCGGCCGGGGGGAACTAATGAAAAACTGTTTTTT	CASRPGGTNEKLFF	once	TRBV6-1	TRBJ1-4	-
TGTGCCAGCAGTTACCATGGCCTCGGGGACAGCGGTTTATACACCTTC	CASSYHGLGDSGLYTF	few	TRBV6-2/TRBV6-3	TRBJ1-2	TRBD1
TGTGCCAGCTCCATCCGACTGACAGGGGGGAATGGCTACACCTTC	CASSIRLTGGNGYTF	-	TRBV3-1	TRBJ1-2	TRBD1
TGTGCCAGTAGTATTTTATCAGGGGGCCCCACCGGGGAGCTGTTTTTT	CASSILSGGPTGELFF	once	TRBV19	TRBJ2-2	TRBD1
TGTGCCAGCAGCTTAAAGAGGACTGGGGCTAGCGGGAGGCCCAGCTCCTACAATGAGCAGTTCTTC	CASSLKRTGASGRPSSYNEQFF	-	TRBV7-2	TRBJ2-1	TRBD2
TGTGCCAGCAGTTACTCCGGCGCTAGCTCCTATAATTCACCCCTCCACTTT	CASSYSGASSYNSPLHF	few	TRBV6-5	TRBJ1-6	-
TGCAGTGCTTACTCTAGCGGGGGGCCAGATACGCAGTATTTT	CSAYSSGGPDTQYF	-	TRBV20-1	TRBJ2-3	TRBD2
TGCGCCAGCAGCGGGACACACGGGGAGCTGTTTTTT	CASSGTHGELFF	-	TRBV4-1	TRBJ2-2	-
TGTGCCAGCAGCCCCTTTTTAGGGACAGGGGACACTGAAGCTTTCTTT	CASSPFLGTGDTEAFF	few	TRBV7-8	TRBJ1-1	TRBD1
TGTGCCAGCAGTTCCGACAGGGCCGCCTTCTCCTACGAGCAGTACTTC	CASSSDRAAFSYEQYF	-	TRBV6-2/TRBV6-3	TRBJ2-7	TRBD1
TGTGCCAGCAGCTTAGGTCGACAGATCACTGAAGCTTTCTTT	CASSLGRQITEAFF	-	TRBV7-2	TRBJ1-1	-